The TCR beta chain described here comes from a study of blood T cell repertoires in COVID-19. Study details: There were acute and convalescent COVID-19 samples, and they came from the United States, Italy and Spain.

This clone occurred a few times. Sequencing was performed with immunoSEQ multiplex PCR; in TCRdb, only in-frame clones are kept and a portion is missing. This table holds more than 350,000 clones, more than 75% found once. The sample comprised PBMCs or T cells enriched from blood (not recorded which). This receptor was identified in a woman aged 45 to 65 who had recovered from COVID-19.

CDR3 amino acids: CASGQGNNSPLHF. The CDR3 DNA reads as TGTGCCAGCGGACAGGGGAACAATTCACCCCTCCACTTT. The rearrangement links TRBV2 to TRBJ1-6; 9 nucleotides align to TRBD1. The CDR3 contains 13 residues. Germline CDR1 and CDR2: SNHLY and FYNNEI. V gave up 8 bases and J gave up 7 bases; unmatched junction bases: 3.